A single sample is the source of the 19 T cell receptor beta chains below, sequenced in a study of shared clonotypes between healthy human individuals. The assay was immunoSEQ multiplex PCR, and TCRdb's table has in-frame clones only and misses some. The sample gives a few million clones, 85% to 95% of which show up once; 0.37% is in the top ten. The sequencing input was naive CD4+ T cells from PBMCs. Indicated subset: CD45RA+ positively selected. The receptors shown here come from a young man in good health. Some clones in this sample may be carry-over from other donors' samples.

This clone is a singleton in its sample. The V and J genes are TRBV5-1 and TRBJ2-3, with D perhaps TRBD2 (6 bases). This CDR3 is built from 14 residues. The germline V gene encodes CDR1 SGHRS and CDR2 YFSETQ. With 1 base removed from V and 4 bases from J, the gap between germline ends came to 10 bases. As DNA, the CDR3 is TGCGCCAGCAGCTTGCCGGGAGCGCCAGATACGCAGTATTTT. This codes for CASSLPGAPDTQYF.

This sequence joins TRBV5-1 and TRBJ2-7, with D uncertain. V shed 4 bases and J shed 8 bases, with 22 bases lying between them. There are 15 residues in the CDR3. CDR1 and CDR2 (germline): SGHRS, YFSETQ. The CDR3 bases are TGCGCCAGCAGCCCCGTGGGATCGTCCCAGTCCAAGCAGTACTTC. This translates into CASSPVGSSQSKQYF.

This sequence joins TRBV4-2 and TRBJ1-2; 10 bases are a match to TRBD1. The CDR3 runs to 14 residues. The junction had 3 bases not matched to a gene; V was cut back by 0 bases and J by 8 bases. The V gene's germline CDR1 is LGHNA and CDR2 YNFKEQ. The CDR3 nucleotides read TGTGCCAGCAGCCAAGAGGGACAGGGGTACGGCTACACCTTC. It yields the protein CASSQEGQGYGYTF.

The rearrangement links TRBV7-9 to TRBJ2-7, with TRBD2 matching over 8 bases. CDR3 length: 17 amino acids. Germline loops: CDR1 SEHNR, CDR2 FQNEAQ (reference sequence). The junction had 10 bases not matched to a gene; V was cut back by 2 bases and J by 1 base. The CDR3 sequence: CASSLREGLGRSYEQYF. As DNA, the CDR3 is TGTGCCAGCAGCTTACGGGAGGGGTTGGGGAGGTCCTACGAGCAGTACTTC.

The chain recombines TRBV9 with TRBJ2-1; 13 bases are shared with TRBD2. This CDR3 is built from 16 residues. Germline CDR1 reads SGDLS; CDR2 reads YYNGEE. V was clipped by 3 bases and J by 8 bases; unmatched bases: 8. In DNA, the CDR3 is TGTGCCAGCAGCGAGACCGGGACTAGCGGGATATATGAGCAGTTCTTC. Translation: CASSETGTSGIYEQFF.

The J gene is TRBJ2-1, the V gene TRBV5-4; 9 nucleotides agree with TRBD2. This CDR3 spans 15 amino acids. The J segment lost 4 bases and the V segment lost 4 bases, leaving 6 bases of the junction unmatched. Germline V lookup: CDR1 SGHNT, CDR2 YYREEE (reference sequence). CDR3 nucleotide sequence: TGTGCCAGCAGCAGACTAGCGGCAGCATACAATGAGCAGTTCTTC. Protein product: CASSRLAAAYNEQFF. Using reference TRBV5-4 and TRBJ2-1 for the parts outside the CDR3, the full variable domain is ETGVTQSPTHLIKTRGQQVTLRCSSQSGHNTVSWYQQALGQGPQFIFQYYREEENGRGNFPPRFSGLQFPNYSSELNVNALELDDSALYLCASSRLAAAYNEQFFGPGTRLTVL.

The chain uses TRBV19 and TRBJ1-5, with D perhaps TRBD1 (5 bases). Germline-derived CDR1 and CDR2 are LNHDA and SQIVND (reference sequence). This CDR3 region has 14 residues. The germline V and J ends were trimmed by 0 bases and 6 bases, with 9 bases remaining between them. CDR3 protein: CASSIDQGFQPQHF. The DNA for the CDR3 is TGTGCCAGTAGTATAGATCAGGGTTTTCAGCCCCAGCATTTT.

This chain uses TRBV30 with TRBJ2-1; 12 positions match TRBD2. This CDR3 has 15 amino acids. Germline assignment: CDR1 GTSNPN and CDR2 SVGIG (reference sequence). V shed 2 bases and J 3 bases; nucleotides not matched to a gene: 2. The CDR3 region has the DNA TGTGCCTGGAGTCTAGCGGGAGGGGTCTACAATGAGCAGTTCTTC. Translation: CAWSLAGGVYNEQFF.

The rearrangement uses TRBV5-4 and TRBJ2-3, with 11 bases aligning to TRBD2. CDR3 length equals 17 residues. V shed 3 bases and J 2 bases; nucleotides not matched to a gene: 8. Looked up from germline, CDR1 is SGHNT and CDR2 is YYREEE (reference sequence). CDR3 bases: TGTGCCAGCAGCTGGGACCTAGCGGGAGGCTCCACAGATACGCAGTATTTT. It translates to CASSWDLAGGSTDTQYF.

The chain's CDR3 is CASSLGLTAGTGELFF. CDR3 sequence (DNA): TGTGCCAGCAGCTTAGGGTTAACTGCGGGGACCGGGGAGCTGTTTTTT. The genes are TRBV7-8 and TRBJ2-2; TRBD2 might be the D (6 bases). This CDR3 has 16 residues. Germline V CDR1 and CDR2: SGHVS, FQNEAQ. The V and J ends lost 1 base and 5 bases respectively, with 14 bases between them.

The chain carries TRBV7-2 and TRBJ2-7, with D perhaps TRBD2 (6 bases). Trimming cost V 4 bases and J 1 base, with 14 bases left between them. This CDR3 is 15 amino acids long. Germline V lookup: CDR1 SGHTA, CDR2 FQGNSA. In DNA form, the CDR3 reads TGTGCCAGCAGCTCACGGACTATCCCTTCCTACGAGCAGTACTTC. It encodes CASSSRTIPSYEQYF.

This chain uses TRBV5-1 with TRBJ2-2, with 12 bases aligning to TRBD2. V dropped 4 bases and J dropped 6; count of bases not matched to a gene: 7. The V gene's germline CDR1 is SGHRS and CDR2 YFSETQ. The CDR3 consists of 16 residues. This CDR3 reads CASSSGLAGSPGELFF. The CDR3, as DNA: TGCGCCAGCAGCAGTGGACTAGCGGGAAGCCCCGGGGAGCTGTTTTTT.

With respect to this clone: Other DNA sequences within the sample encode an identical CDR3. This chain joins TRBV7-7 and TRBJ2-7; 8 bases line up with TRBD1. Germline V CDR1 and CDR2: SSHAT, FNYEAQ (reference sequence). The V gene end was trimmed by 5 bases and the J gene end by 6 bases; junction bases not matched to a gene: 6. The CDR3 runs to 13 residues. CDR3 sequence: CASSLDREGEQYF. The CDR3 nucleotides read TGTGCCAGCAGCCTGGACAGGGAAGGCGAGCAGTACTTC. The full variable domain, with the rest looked up from reference TRBV7-7 and TRBJ2-7, is GAGVSQSPRYKVTKRGQDVTLRCDPISSHATLYWYQQALGQGPEFLTYFNYEAQPDKSGLPSDRFSAERPEGSISTLTIQRTEQRDSAMYRCASSLDREGEQYFGPGTRLTVT.

The rearrangement links TRBV10-3 to TRBJ1-5, with D perhaps TRBD1 (5 bases). The V gene lost 8 bases and the J gene lost 5 bases, with 13 bases spanning the gap. This CDR3 is built from 13 residues. The germline V gene encodes CDR1 ENHRY and CDR2 SYGVKD. The CDR3 DNA reads TGTGCCATCCGAGGACAAGGCCATCAGCCCCAGCATTTT. Its translation is CAIRGQGHQPQHF.

This clone was picked up one time. The chain links TRBV29-1 to TRBJ2-1; D is perhaps TRBD2 (5 bases). V lost 1 base and J 3 bases, leaving 16 bases between the germline ends. The germline gives CDR1 SQVTM, CDR2 ANQGSEA. CDR3 length: 16 amino acids. The CDR3 region is CSVEGLRERDYNEQFF. The CDR3 DNA is TGCAGCGTTGAAGGCTTAAGGGAGAGGGACTACAATGAGCAGTTCTTC.

The chain recombines TRBV18 with TRBJ2-7; 7 positions agree with TRBD2. This CDR3 has 14 amino acids. Germline loops: CDR1 KGHSH, CDR2 LQKENI. V shed 3 bases and J 3 bases; nucleotides not matched to a gene: 5. DNA of the CDR3: TGTGCCAGCTCACCGACCCCGGGAGGCTACGAGCAGTACTTC. Protein: CASSPTPGGYEQYF.

This CDR3 reads CASSPGQQNTEAFF. CDR3 bases: TGTGCCAGCTCACCAGGGCAACAGAACACTGAAGCTTTCTTT. The chain carries TRBV18 and TRBJ1-1, with D hard to call. The CDR3 length is 14 residues. Germline V gene sequence: CDR1 KGHSH, CDR2 LQKENI. V lost 2 bases and J lost 1, with 8 bases in between.

V usage is TRBV9 and J usage is TRBJ2-5, with 8 bases identical to TRBD1. The ends lost 4 bases at V and 5 bases at J; junction bases unmatched: 7. CDR3 length: 14 residues. CDR1 and CDR2 from the germline V gene are SGDLS and YYNGEE. CDR3 loop: CASSLRTGLETQYF. Here the CDR3 DNA reads TGTGCCAGCAGCCTAAGGACAGGGTTGGAGACCCAGTACTTC.

V gene TRBV5-1 combines with J gene TRBJ2-3; D is unclear. This CDR3 has 15 amino acids. V lost 4 bases and J lost 5, with 17 bases in between. Germline V gene data show CDR1 as SGHRS and CDR2 as YFSETQ. As DNA, the CDR3 is TGCGCCAGCAGCCCGTCCGGCCCCTGGGAAGATACGCAGTATTTT. As protein: CASSPSGPWEDTQYF. Using reference TRBV5-1 and TRBJ2-3 for the parts outside the CDR3, the full variable domain is KAGVTQTPRYLIKTRGQQVTLSCSPISGHRSVSWYQQTPGQGLQFLFEYFSETQRNKGNFPGRFSGRQFSNSRSEMNVSTLELGDSALYLCASSPSGPWEDTQYFGPGTRLTVL.